This T cell receptor beta chain was captured in a study of early T cells in non-severe SARS-CoV-2 infection. The overall study: Sequencing used unsorted whole-blood bulk RNA, so chains lack pairing.

This CDR3 spans 14 amino acids. V was shortened by 7 bases and J by 2 bases, with 15 bases between the two germline ends. Germline CDR1 is SNHLY and CDR2 is FYNNEI. The library protocol tagged individual cDNA molecules with unique molecular identifiers. TCRdb passed the 5' RACE reads through MiXCR, listing each CDR3 protein once. Among some 80,000 distinct CDR3 sequences, 5% were seen once, and the ten largest hold around 7.5%. General study results and limits: The study's VDJdb matching favored anti-spike CD8 responses and missed private and CD4 specificities.

For this clonotype: Its target is unknown.

This TCR was recovered from an adult who was a healthcare worker with PCR-confirmed SARS-CoV-2 infection or an uninfected control (not recorded which). J is TRBJ2-7 and V is TRBV2; TRBD2 might be the D (6 bases). Source: whole blood, taken at baseline. The CDR3 protein is CASIQGRSAYEQYF. The CDR3 coding sequence is TGTGCCAGCATCCAAGGGAGGTCGGCCTACGAGCAGTACTTC.